This entry concerns a single TCR beta chain. Trimming took off 1 base at V and 9 bases at J, with 5 bases between the two ends. Germline assignment: CDR1 KGHDR and CDR2 SFDVKD. The CDR3 length is 11 residues. The source of the sample is a study of T-cell reconstitution after alpha-beta-depleted transplantation in children. Researchers prepared the TCRbeta library using unique molecular identifiers, the study reports. Each CDR3 protein is one row after TCRdb ran MiXCR on the PCR reads. The data show more than 550,000 distinct CDR3 sequences, roughly a tenth seen once. The receptor comes from a human donor who donated a stem cell graft to a child with acute myeloid leukemia. V is TRBV24-1 and J is TRBJ2-5; D call uncertain. This specimen consisted of PBMCs from the stem cell graft donor, obtained from the stem cell graft. The chain's CDR3 is CATSDFNAQYF. The DNA of the CDR3 is TGTGCCACCAGTGATTTTAACGCCCAGTACTTC.